A selection of T cell receptor beta chains follows, all from one sample in a study of liver allograft versus peripheral blood T cells. TCRdb itself ran the reads through MiXCR, one entry per CDR3 protein. Of 5,000 or so distinct CDR3 sequences listed, about 14% were seen once; the top ten hold 2.5% to 3%. All receptors derive from a human patient who had a liver transplant. Some T cells here may be from the graft donor. Each CDR3 is given with its conserved first and last residue.

V	J	CDR3
TRBV28	TRBJ1-1	CASSRQGRTEAFF
TRBV27	TRBJ2-7	CASAPGRIFYEQYF
TRBV7-9	TRBJ1-6	CASSFYAGDNSPLHF
TRBV18	TRBJ1-2	CASSLQGYNYGYTF
TRBV30	TRBJ2-7	CAWSPGQGAYEQYF
TRBV2	TRBJ1-2	CASRRTEANYGYTF
TRBV25-1	TRBJ1-1	CASSSGREAFF
TRBV20-1	TRBJ1-1	CSAREDGNIEAFF
TRBV5-4	TRBJ1-6	CASNRGDSPLHF
TRBV19	TRBJ1-1	CASGLQGNTEAFF
TRBV29-1	TRBJ2-1	CSAAGEVDEQFF
TRBV3-1	TRBJ2-7	CASSQGSGRNPEQYF
TRBV12-3/TRBV12-4	TRBJ1-2	CASTEGGWYGYTF
TRBV6-5	TRBJ2-2	CASSTLAAGAGELFF
TRBV19	TRBJ1-1	CASSIGRDDTEAFF
TRBV6-1	TRBJ1-2	CASRQPTGNYGYTF
TRBV5-4	TRBJ1-2	CASSWDHGDFYGYTF
TRBV7-2	TRBJ2-3	CASSLGQGGNTQYF
TRBV5-4	TRBJ2-5	CASTSQKGGIQETQYF
TRBV24-1	TRBJ2-2	CATSNRTGLIGELFF
TRBV29-1	TRBJ1-3	CSVMEGGNTIYF
TRBV3-1	TRBJ1-1	CASSQGGGGTDTEAFF
TRBV28	TRBJ2-5	CASSSITGTSGGKTQYF
TRBV20-1	TRBJ1-2	CSAREQIKYGYTF
TRBV18	TRBJ1-6	CASSLDRDNSPLHF
TRBV7-9	TRBJ1-1	CASSTRQGLGNTEAFF
TRBV28	TRBJ2-3	CASSRDFPDTQYF
TRBV28	TRBJ1-5	CASTLGQKNQPQHF
TRBV19	TRBJ2-3	CASSIDEGRDPYF
TRBV30	TRBJ1-1	CAWDSLRGLNTEAFF
TRBV20-1	TRBJ1-1	CSARESEGGAFF
TRBV6-5	TRBJ2-7	CASGTYEQYF
TRBV28	TRBJ1-2	CASDHDGGNYGYTF
TRBV28	TRBJ2-7	CASSGAPGQGYEQYF
TRBV12-5	TRBJ1-1	CASGLWETEAFF
TRBV9	TRBJ1-1	CASSPNPRDTEAFF
TRBV30	TRBJ1-2	CAWSLQASYGYTF
TRBV19	TRBJ2-2	CASSTRTGKVAGELFF
TRBV24-1	TRBJ2-7	CATSDSSGGYEQYF
TRBV6-1	TRBJ1-1	CASRSGPGGAEAFF
TRBV19	TRBJ2-1	CASSLGGNPTHGQFF
TRBV27	TRBJ1-1	CASSASNRGVGTEAFF
TRBV19	TRBJ1-3	CASSIEERSGNTIYF
TRBV7-9	TRBJ2-3	CASSPSSAAQYF
TRBV7-9	TRBJ2-7	CASSLARTGSRYEQYF
TRBV18	TRBJ2-6	CASSPQISGANVLTF
TRBV7-2	TRBJ1-5	CASSLEQISNQPQHF
TRBV19	TRBJ2-3	CASSKSGYTDTQYF
TRBV27	TRBJ1-1	CASSFLGARDTEAFF
TRBV24-1	TRBJ2-2	CATSDYGGPNTGELFF
TRBV6-2/TRBV6-3	TRBJ2-7	CASGQSVYEQYF
TRBV7-2	TRBJ2-1	CASSPGMGGVSNEQFF
TRBV30	TRBJ1-3	CAWRTPSSGNTIYF
TRBV18	TRBJ2-7	CASSPGLAGVSAYEQYF
TRBV30	TRBJ1-6	CAWSVRTGDGSYNSPLHF
TRBV19	TRBJ1-1	CASSIGRDRPTNTEAFF
TRBV15	TRBJ1-2	CATSRDSVNRLGGSAYGYTF
TRBV7-9	TRBJ2-5	CASSLGTDGTQYF
TRBV14	TRBJ1-1	CASSLGRNTEAFF
TRBV24-1	TRBJ1-1	CATRQGGSTEAFF